This T cell receptor (beta chain) was profiled in a study of T cell changes during pregnancy in multiple sclerosis. Libraries were prepared by immunoSEQ multiplex PCR; TCRdb keeps only in-frame clonotypes and omits some of them. The sample lists around 50,000 clones, 92% occurring once. This CDR3 contains 15 residues. Germline CDR1 reads SGHRS; CDR2 reads YFSETQ. V was cut by 0 bases and J by 4 bases, with 13 bases left in between. The chain carries TRBV5-1 and TRBJ2-5; maybe TRBD2 (6 bases). This clonotype originated in a female donor with multiple sclerosis, enrolled in a pregnancy study. This specimen consisted of CD4+ T cells from peripheral blood mononuclear cells, obtained in the second trimester of pregnancy. CDR3 DNA sequence: TGCGCCAGCAGCTTGGGGGCGCGGGGCGCAGAGACCCAGTACTTC. Amino acid sequence: CASSLGARGAETQYF.